Below, 27 T cell receptor beta chains from the same sample are listed, as sequenced in a study of cytomegalovirus exposure and HLA in healthy donors. PCR employed 60 Vbeta and 13 Jbeta primers. Profiling relied on immunoSEQ multiplex PCR, and the TCRdb table lists in-frame clones only, not all of them. The sample lists 150,000 to 200,000 clones; more than 75% were seen once. Sequencing was performed on PBMCs. Every receptor here comes from a woman between 18 and 29 years old in good health and CMV-seronegative.

This sequence joins TRBV28 and TRBJ2-7; the D is unclear. Germline CDR1 reads MDHEN; CDR2 reads SYDVKM. Between the trimmed V and J ends, which lost 5 bases and 3 bases, there was a span of 5 bases. The CDR3 length is 11 residues. For the CDR3, the DNA is TGTGCCAGCAGTCGGTTCTACGAGCAGTACTTC. The encoded protein is CASSRFYEQYF.

This chain joins TRBV6-6 and TRBJ2-7, with 7 bases aligning to TRBD1. V shed 4 bases, J shed 7 bases, and the junction held 16 bases outside the gene matches. There are 16 residues in the CDR3. Germline-derived CDR1 and CDR2 are MNHNY and SVGAGI (reference sequence). This CDR3 is CASSWTGTEPPGEQYF. The CDR3 DNA reads TGTGCCAGCAGTTGGACCGGGACAGAGCCTCCAGGGGAGCAGTACTTC.

The chain is built from TRBV6-5 and TRBJ2-5; 7 nucleotides match TRBD2. The better agreement between TRBJ2-7 and the DNA end casts doubt on the J call. Germline lookup yields CDR1 MNHEY and CDR2 SVGAGI. The CDR3 length is 15 residues. The CDR3 nucleotides read TGTGCCAGCAGTTTCACAGCGGGGTCCACCTACGAGCAGTACTTC. Its translation: CASSFTAGSTYEQYF.

The V gene is TRBV30, the J gene TRBJ2-4; D possibly corresponds to TRBD1 (6 bases). The CDR3 sequence is 13 residues long. The V and J ends lost 7 bases and 6 bases respectively, with 16 bases between them. Looked up from germline, CDR1 is GTSNPN and CDR2 is SVGIG (reference sequence). CDR3 DNA sequence: TGTGCCTCCAGCAGGCAGGGGAGAAACATTCAGTACTTC. As protein: CASSRQGRNIQYF.

This sequence joins TRBV6-6 and TRBJ1-2; 9 positions agree with TRBD1. CDR3 length: 13 amino acids. Trimming removed 6 bases from V and 6 bases from J; junction bases left unmatched: 5. Germline V lookup: CDR1 MNHNY, CDR2 SVGAGI (reference sequence). CDR3 in amino acids: CASRGQGSDGYTF. CDR3 nucleotides: TGTGCCAGCAGAGGACAGGGGAGCGATGGCTACACCTTC.

The chain combines TRBV5-1 with TRBJ2-5, with a possible D match to TRBD2 (5 bases). Trimming took 0 bases from V and 1 from J, leaving 7 bases between them. The CDR3 length is 14 residues. Germline CDR1 reads SGHRS; CDR2 reads YFSETQ. CDR3 sequence: CASSLGGLQETQYF. Written as DNA, the CDR3 is TGCGCCAGCAGCTTGGGAGGGCTCCAAGAGACCCAGTACTTC.

V usage is TRBV19 and J usage is TRBJ1-2, with TRBD1 matching 7 bases. This CDR3 is built from 13 residues. Trimming cost V 0 bases and J 7 bases; bases outside gene matches: 2. In germline, CDR1 is LNHDA, CDR2 SQIVND (reference sequence). CDR3: CASSIDHRGGYTF. Here the CDR3 DNA reads TGTGCCAGTAGTATAGACCACAGGGGTGGCTACACCTTC.

This clone was found once. The rearrangement uses TRBV11-2 and TRBJ2-2; 7 bases are shared with TRBD1. The CDR3 has 15 residues. Germline CDR1 SGHAT, CDR2 FQNNGV. The ends lost 3 bases at V and 8 bases at J; junction bases unmatched: 9. The CDR3 nucleotides read TGTGCCAGCAGCTTGGACAGGACTCCTACGGGGGAGCTGTTTTTT. The encoded protein is CASSLDRTPTGELFF.

In nucleotides, the CDR3 is TGTGCCAGCAGTTTCGGACAGAACCAAGAGACCCAGTACTTC. This gives the protein CASSFGQNQETQYF. The chain recombines TRBV6-5 with TRBJ2-5; TRBD1 is a possible D gene (6 bases). The germline V gene encodes CDR1 MNHEY and CDR2 SVGAGI. This CDR3 region has 14 residues. V was shortened by 4 bases and J by 0 bases, with 9 bases between the two germline ends.

The J gene is TRBJ2-7, the V gene TRBV6-1, with 8 nucleotides matching TRBD1. The CDR3 has 15 amino acids. CDR1 MNHNS and CDR2 SASEGT come from the germline V gene. V was pared by 2 bases and J by 4 bases, with 7 bases of the junction left unmatched. CDR3 amino acids: CASSEPGQVAYEQYF. The CDR3 nucleotides are TGTGCCAGCAGTGAACCGGGACAGGTCGCGTACGAGCAGTACTTC.

This sequence joins TRBV5-1 and TRBJ2-2; D is possibly TRBD1 (6 bases). Germline V CDR1 and CDR2: SGHRS, YFSETQ. Trimming left V 7 bases short and J 2 bases short, with 15 bases between. There are 15 residues in the CDR3. The CDR3 DNA reads as TGCGCCAGCGACCCGGGACAAGTAAACACCGGGGAGCTGTTTTTT. This translates into CASDPGQVNTGELFF.

This clone was observed a handful of times. Relative to the germline gene, one junction end is altered; a read error may explain this. The chain uses TRBV7-9 and TRBJ1-2, with D hard to call. The CDR3 covers 13 residues. Per germline, CDR1 SEHNR and CDR2 FQNEAQ (reference sequence). CDR3 sequence: CSSSFPINYGYTF. DNA for the CDR3: TGTTCCAGCAGCTTTCCAATTAACTATGGCTACACCTTC.

The chain has TRBV27 and TRBJ1-2; D is perhaps TRBD1 (6 bases). CDR1 and CDR2 from the germline V gene are MNHEY and SMNVEV (reference sequence). Trimming pared 4 bases from V and 4 bases from J, leaving 13 bases between. The CDR3 has 14 amino acids. CDR3 sequence reads: CASSSNRARYGYTF. The DNA for the CDR3 is TGTGCCAGCAGTTCAAACAGGGCCCGCTATGGCTACACCTTC.

Worth noting for this clone: This sample also contains other DNA sequences that code for the same CDR3. CDR3 DNA: TGTGCCAGCAGCTTGGAAGCCCCGCTAGCCAAAAACATTCAGTACTTC. It specifies CASSLEAPLAKNIQYF. The rearrangement links TRBV5-4 to TRBJ2-4, with unresolved D. Trimming took off 0 bases at V and 0 bases at J, with 10 bases between the two ends. Germline loops: CDR1 SGHNT, CDR2 YYREEE (reference sequence). The CDR3 covers 16 residues.

A remark on this clone: Germline and junction disagree at one end, which may indicate a read error. The chain uses TRBV7-7 and TRBJ2-5; 9 nucleotides match TRBD2. The CDR3 covers 15 residues. The V gene's germline CDR1 is SSHAT and CDR2 FNYEAQ (reference sequence). CDR3 sequence: CASSTTSGYQETQYF. The CDR3 DNA reads as TGTGCTAGCAGCACCACTAGCGGGTACCAAGAGACCCAGTACTTC. Together with reference TRBV7-7 and TRBJ2-5, the CDR3 gives the full variable domain: GAGVSQSPRYKVTKRGQDVTLRCDPISSHATLYWYQQALGQGPEFLTYFNYEAQPDKSGLPSDRFSAERPEGSISTLTIQRTEQRDSAMYRCASSTTSGYQETQYFGPGTRLLVL.

This chain joins TRBV2 and TRBJ2-7; D might be TRBD1 (5 bases). Germline lookup yields CDR1 SNHLY and CDR2 FYNNEI. The CDR3 runs 14 residues. Trimming removed 5 bases at V and 4 bases at J, with 15 bases between. The CDR3 loop is CASSPGPGAYEQYF. CDR3 bases: TGTGCCAGCAGTCCCGGGCCTGGGGCGTACGAGCAGTACTTC.

This chain links TRBV7-3 with TRBJ2-3; 8 bases are a match to TRBD2. The J segment lost 1 base and the V segment lost 5 bases, leaving 5 bases of the junction unmatched. This CDR3 contains 15 residues. The germline V gene has CDR1 SGHTA and CDR2 FQGTGA. CDR3 loop: CASSLAGLGTDTQYF. The CDR3 region has the DNA TGTGCCAGCAGCCTAGCGGGTTTAGGCACAGATACGCAGTATTTT.

V usage is TRBV5-6 and J usage is TRBJ1-1, with D perhaps matching TRBD1 (6 bases). Germline values: CDR1 SGHDT, CDR2 YYEEEE. The length of the CDR3 is 14 residues. Deletions cut 5 bases from V and 2 bases from J, with 13 bases between. CDR3 sequence (DNA): TGTGCCAGCAGTACGGGGGGCCGAAACACTGAAGCTTTCTTT. Amino acids: CASSTGGRNTEAFF.

J is TRBJ2-5 and V is TRBV14; maybe TRBD1 (6 bases). V dropped 1 base and J dropped 4 bases, with 22 bases sitting between them. Germline V lookup: CDR1 SGHDN, CDR2 FVKESK. CDR3 length equals 18 residues. The CDR3 loop reads CASSQALPGTLTGETQYF. CDR3 in DNA: TGTGCCAGCAGCCAAGCCCTTCCCGGGACATTAACGGGAGAGACCCAGTACTTC.

This chain connects TRBV28 to TRBJ1-2, with 9 bases identical to TRBD1. Trimming removed 5 bases from V and 4 bases from J; junction bases left unmatched: 8. This CDR3 contains 15 residues. Per germline, CDR1 MDHEN and CDR2 SYDVKM. As DNA, the CDR3 is TGTGCCAGCAGTGAACAGGGGGCTCGGGTCTATGGCTACACCTTC. It is translated as CASSEQGARVYGYTF.

This clone has only a few counts. J is TRBJ2-7 and V is TRBV4-1; TRBD2 matches at 8 bases. The V and J ends lost 3 bases and 3 bases, in that order; junction bases with no gene match: 7. The V gene's germline CDR1 is MGHRA and CDR2 YSYEKL. CDR3 length: 15 amino acids. DNA of the CDR3: TGCGCCAGCAGCCAGACTAGCGATAGACGCTACGAGCAGTACTTC. Its protein product is CASSQTSDRRYEQYF.

The J gene is TRBJ1-2, the V gene TRBV30; TRBD1 is a possible D gene (6 bases). The CDR3 spans 13 residues. V was shortened by 3 bases and J by 7 bases, with 15 bases between the two germline ends. Germline-derived CDR1 and CDR2 are GTSNPN and SVGIG (reference sequence). CDR3 sequence (DNA): TGTGCCTGGAGCTTCGGGGGGCCTAGTGGCTACACCTTC. Encoded protein: CAWSFGGPSGYTF. The whole variable domain, remainder taken from reference TRBV30 and TRBJ1-2, is SQTIHQWPATLVQPVGSPLSLECTVEGTSNPNLYWYRQAAGRGLQLLFYSVGIGQISSEVPQNLSASRPQDRQFILSSKKLLLSDSGFYLCAWSFGGPSGYTFGSGTRLTVV.

V gene TRBV11-2 combines with J gene TRBJ1-1, with D unclear. Germline V gene data show CDR1 as SGHAT and CDR2 as FQNNGV. V dropped 8 bases and J dropped 0 bases, with 10 bases sitting between them. This CDR3 spans 13 amino acids. The CDR3 here is CASATNLNTEAFF. The CDR3 coding sequence is TGTGCCAGCGCCACAAATTTGAACACTGAAGCTTTCTTT.

The chain joins TRBV15 to TRBJ2-7; the D gene is possibly TRBD2 (5 bases). Trimming pared 0 bases from V and 3 bases from J, leaving 9 bases between. Germline CDR1 LNHNV, CDR2 YYDKDF (reference sequence). The CDR3 consists of 14 residues. CDR3 nucleotides: TGTGCCACCAGCAGAGATGAGGGAAACTACGAGCAGTACTTC. It yields the protein CATSRDEGNYEQYF. The variable domain in full, with the rest retrieved from reference TRBV15 and TRBJ2-7, is DAMVIQNPRYQVTQFGKPVTLSCSQTLNHNVMYWYQQKSSQAPKLLFHYYDKDFNNEADTPDNFQSRRPNTSFCFLDIRSPGLGDTAMYLCATSRDEGNYEQYFGPGTRLTVT.

The rearrangement links TRBV10-3 to TRBJ2-5; 10 positions match TRBD1. With V trimmed by 6 bases and J by 11 bases, 15 bases remained unmatched. The length of the CDR3 is 15 residues. Germline CDR1 and CDR2: ENHRY and SYGVKD. CDR3 coding DNA: TGTGCCATCAGACCGGGACAGGGGCTTCCTAGGGAGCAGTACTTC. Its translation: CAIRPGQGLPREQYF.

This sequence joins TRBV19 and TRBJ2-7, with D perhaps matching TRBD2 (6 bases). This CDR3 region has 13 residues. V lost 5 bases and J lost 1, with 9 bases in between. The germline gives CDR1 LNHDA, CDR2 SQIVND (reference sequence). In nucleotides, the CDR3 is TGTGCCAGTAGTCTAGCGTCTTCCTACGAGCAGTACTTC. This translates into CASSLASSYEQYF.

This clone was seen a single time. The chain has TRBV5-5 and TRBJ2-1; D gene ambiguous. V was shortened by 5 bases and J by 3 bases, with 15 bases between the two germline ends. Per the germline V gene, CDR1 is SGHKS and CDR2 is YYEKEE (reference sequence). This CDR3 contains 15 residues. CDR3 sequence reads: CASSPGELLYNEQFF. For the CDR3, the DNA is TGTGCCAGCAGTCCCGGAGAACTTCTCTACAATGAGCAGTTCTTC. The full variable domain, in which reference TRBV5-5 and TRBJ2-1 provide the parts outside the CDR3, is DAGVTQSPTHLIKTRGQQVTLRCSPISGHKSVSWYQQVLGQGPQFIFQYYEKEERGRGNFPDRFSARQFPNYSSELNVNALLLGDSALYLCASSPGELLYNEQFFGPGTRLTVL.